A single sample gave rise to the 3 T cell receptor beta chains below, sequenced in a study of blood T cell repertoires in COVID-19. Repertoires were generated with immunoSEQ multiplex PCR, while TCRdb's copy carries only in-frame clones and drops some. The repertoire holds 85,000 to 130,000 clones, with approximately 85% as singletons. The sample was peripheral blood. These receptors all stem from a woman aged 55-70 years with acute or convalescent COVID-19.

V and J are TRBV9 and TRBJ2-2; 11 nucleotides line up with TRBD2. J gave up 4 bases and V 4 bases, and 3 bases lay outside the gene matches. The CDR3 consists of 15 residues. Germline CDR1 is SGDLS and CDR2 is YYNGEE. Here the CDR3 reads CASSILAGATGELFF. DNA of the CDR3: TGTGCCAGCAGCATACTAGCGGGAGCCACCGGGGAGCTGTTTTTT.

The CDR3 coding sequence is TGTGCCAGTAGTATTAGCGGGGTCACAGATACGCAGTATTTT. This gives the protein CASSISGVTDTQYF. The genes are TRBV19 and TRBJ2-3, with 8 bases aligning to TRBD2. This CDR3 contains 14 residues. Germline CDR1 reads LNHDA; CDR2 reads SQIVND (reference sequence). V gave up 3 bases and J gave up 2 bases; unmatched junction bases: 1.

The chain uses TRBV2 and TRBJ1-5, with 8 positions matching TRBD1. The germline V gene encodes CDR1 SNHLY and CDR2 FYNNEI. The CDR3 extends over 14 amino acids. J lost 3 bases, V lost 8 bases, and 6 bases had no gene match. CDR3 DNA sequence: TGTGCCAGCGGGGGGACAGGAGTCAATCAGCCCCAGCATTTT. It is translated as CASGGTGVNQPQHF.